The 26 T cell receptor beta chains in this list originate from one sample, sequenced in a study of vaccination and CD4 T cells after COVID-19. Cultured CD4+ T cell DNA underwent sequencing with the Oncomine TCR Beta short-read assay. MiXCR was run by TCRdb on the PCR reads, yielding one entry per CDR3 protein. This table has about 20,000 distinct CDR3 sequences, 45% to 55% appearing once. These receptors are not linked to any known antigen. Treatment specified: roughly ten-day PBMC culture with coronavirus spike peptide pools or control peptides (ViraFEST assay). Sequencing used CD4+ T cells from blood, cultured in vitro. The origin of the receptors is a human donor who had recovered from COVID-19.

The chain links TRBV5-4 to TRBJ1-2; 7 bases fit TRBD1. The CDR3 loop spans 14 amino acids. CDR1 and CDR2 from the germline V gene are SGHNT and YYREEE (reference sequence). V lost 4 bases to trimming and J lost 8 bases; unmatched junction nucleotides: 11. For the CDR3, the DNA is TGTGCCAGCAGCCACCCGGACAGGTCGGGCGGCTACACCTTC. Translating gives CASSHPDRSGGYTF.

This rearrangement joins TRBV7-9 to TRBJ1-1; D remains unclear. Germline-derived CDR1 and CDR2 are SEHNR and FQNEAQ (reference sequence). Deletions cut 3 bases from V and 1 base from J, with 6 bases between. CDR3 length: 13 residues. CDR3 amino acids: CASSFRQNTEAFF. CDR3 nucleotide sequence: TGTGCCAGCAGCTTTAGGCAGAACACTGAAGCTTTCTTT.

This clonotype was picked up a small number of times. The rearrangement links TRBV5-8 to TRBJ2-5; D gene ambiguous. In germline, CDR1 is SGHTS, CDR2 YDEGEE. This CDR3 comprises 11 residues. Trimming cost V 1 base and J 4 bases, with 2 bases left between them. The CDR3 sequence: CASSLRETQYF. The CDR3 nucleotides are TGTGCCAGCAGCTTGCGAGAGACCCAGTACTTC.

Concerning this clonotype itself: Its ends do not fully match the called genes, so a read error is possible. The rearrangement joins TRBV7-7 to TRBJ2-1; D uncertain. CDR3 length: 15 residues. Germline V lookup: CDR1 SSHAT, CDR2 FNYEAQ (reference sequence). Here the CDR3 reads CASSLGNAQYNEQFF. DNA of the CDR3: TGTGCTAGCAGCTTAGGCAACGCCCAATACAATGAGCAGTTCTTC.

V gene TRBV12-3 or TRBV12-4 combines with J gene TRBJ1-6, with D unclear. V lost 1 base to trimming and J lost 10 bases, with 14 bases between them. The CDR3 has 15 amino acids. In nucleotides, the CDR3 is TGTGCCAGCAGTTTAGGTGGGAACCTGGGGTCACCCCTCCACTTT. It codes for CASSLGGNLGSPLHF.

The chain employs TRBV10-3 and TRBJ2-3; 7 bases match TRBD1. The junction had 15 bases not matched to a gene; V was cut back by 6 bases and J by 0 bases. The CDR3 loop spans 18 amino acids. Germline-derived CDR1 and CDR2 are ENHRY and SYGVKD. The CDR3: CAISPRPGQKLSTDTQYF. DNA of the CDR3: TGTGCCATCAGCCCCAGACCGGGACAGAAGCTTAGCACAGATACGCAGTATTTT.

This clonotype has more than one count but fewer than ten. The genes are TRBV11-3 and TRBJ2-3; no clear D gene. The CDR3 contains 16 residues. V was trimmed by 1 base and J by 2 bases, leaving 13 bases between them. In germline, CDR1 is SGHNT, CDR2 YENEEA. CDR3 loop: CASSLGFAPNTDTQYF. The CDR3 DNA reads TGTGCCAGCAGCTTAGGATTTGCACCGAACACAGATACGCAGTATTTT.

This clonotype was seen just once. This chain uses TRBV27 with TRBJ2-7; TRBD1 is a possible D gene (5 bases). This CDR3 contains 14 residues. Germline values: CDR1 MNHEY, CDR2 SMNVEV (reference sequence). Between the trimmed V and J ends, which lost 2 bases and 3 bases, there was a span of 11 bases. The DNA of the CDR3 is TGTGCCAGCAGTTTAGGGGCCAGAGTCTACGAGCAGTACTTC. As protein: CASSLGARVYEQYF.

The CDR3 DNA reads as TGTGCCAGCAGTGCGGCTAGGGATCAGCCCCAGCATTTT. Its translation is CASSAARDQPQHF. The chain joins TRBV6-1 to TRBJ1-5, with D unresolved. The CDR3 has 13 residues. Between the trimmed V and J ends, which lost 4 bases and 5 bases, there was a span of 9 bases. Germline V gene sequence: CDR1 MNHNS, CDR2 SASEGT.

This clonotype came up a few times. The chain uses TRBV2 and TRBJ2-3; the D call may be TRBD1 or TRBD2 (5 bases each). This CDR3 spans 14 amino acids. V dropped 4 bases and J dropped 5 bases, with 13 bases sitting between them. Germline V gene data show CDR1 as SNHLY and CDR2 as FYNNEI. The CDR3: CASSAGRPGDTQYF. CDR3 sequence (DNA): TGTGCCAGCAGTGCGGGACGCCCAGGAGATACGCAGTATTTT.

V is TRBV6-5 and J is TRBJ2-7, with 11 bases lining up with TRBD2. This CDR3 has 19 residues. V shed 0 bases and J 0 bases; nucleotides not matched to a gene: 10. CDR1 is MNHEY, CDR2 SVGAGI, per germline. The CDR3 is CASSYSYGTSGESSYEQYF. As DNA, the CDR3 is TGTGCCAGCAGTTACTCATACGGGACTAGCGGTGAGAGCTCCTACGAGCAGTACTTC.

The chain links TRBV27 to TRBJ1-5, with 8 bases fitting TRBD1. Germline V gene lookup returns CDR1 MNHEY and CDR2 SMNVEV (reference sequence). V lost 0 bases and J lost 5; bases outside the gene matches: 6. The CDR3 consists of 16 residues. The CDR3 nucleotides are TGTGCCAGCAGTTTATCGTGGACAGGGAAGGATCAGCCCCAGCATTTT. Translation: CASSLSWTGKDQPQHF.

A single count supports this clonotype. The chain employs TRBV7-2 and TRBJ2-6, with D possibly TRBD1 on 6 matching bases. Germline V lookup: CDR1 SGHTA, CDR2 FQGNSA. Trimming cost V 5 bases and J 12 bases, with 17 bases left between them. The CDR3 sequence is 14 residues long. The CDR3 DNA reads as TGTGCCAGCAGCCTACGACAGGCCACCGGCGTCCTGACTTTC. It specifies CASSLRQATGVLTF.

The rearrangement joins TRBV6-4 to TRBJ2-2; 9 positions agree with TRBD1. With V trimmed by 5 bases and J by 0 bases, 4 bases remained unmatched. The germline gives CDR1 MRHNA, CDR2 SNTAGT. The CDR3 has 16 residues. The CDR3 region is CASSTQGASNTGELFF. CDR3 bases: TGTGCCAGCAGTACACAGGGGGCGTCGAACACCGGGGAGCTGTTTTTT.

This clonotype occurred a few times. The chain carries TRBV6-1 and TRBJ1-6, with TRBD1 matching 7 bases. The CDR3 contains 14 residues. J gave up 8 bases and V 6 bases, and 7 bases lay outside the gene matches. Per germline, CDR1 MNHNS and CDR2 SASEGT. The CDR3 loop reads CASRPKGADSPLHF. Written as DNA, the CDR3 is TGTGCCAGCAGACCCAAGGGGGCCGATTCACCCCTCCACTTT.

In DNA, the CDR3 is TGCAGCGTTGTCCCCACCGCCGTGGACACTGAAGCTTTCTTT. Translation gives CSVVPTAVDTEAFF. The V call is TRBV29-1, the J call TRBJ1-1; D remains ambiguous. From germline, CDR1 is SQVTM and CDR2 ANQGSEA. V was clipped by 4 bases and J by 3 bases, with 15 bases between them. CDR3 length: 14 residues.

This clonotype occurred a few times. The CDR3 loop is CASSGRLVVVDEQFF. DNA of the CDR3: TGTGCCAGCAGTGGCCGTCTAGTAGTCGTCGATGAGCAGTTCTTC. The chain links TRBV6-1 to TRBJ2-1, with unresolved D. Trimming cost V 4 bases and J 8 bases, with 18 bases left between them. This CDR3 comprises 15 residues. From germline, CDR1 is MNHNS and CDR2 SASEGT.

The chain uses TRBV28 and TRBJ2-2; TRBD1 or TRBD2 may be the D gene (5 bases each). The CDR3 has 15 residues. The germline V and J ends were trimmed by 7 bases and 5 bases, with 17 bases remaining between them. Germline CDR1 is MDHEN and CDR2 is SYDVKM. The CDR3 reads CASTTGTLRTGELFF. The CDR3 region has the DNA TGTGCCAGCACCACCGGGACCCTAAGGACCGGGGAGCTGTTTTTT. The whole variable domain, remainder taken from reference TRBV28 and TRBJ2-2, is DVKVTQSSRYLVKRTGEKVFLECVQDMDHENMFWYRQDPGLGLRLIYFSYDVKMKEKGDIPEGYSVSREKKERFSLILESASTNQTSMYLCASTTGTLRTGELFFGEGSRLTVL.

The chain uses TRBV12-5 and TRBJ2-3; TRBD2 agrees at 8 bases. In germline, CDR1 is LGHNT, CDR2 FRNRAP. V lost 2 bases and J lost 2; bases outside the gene matches: 3. CDR3 size: 15 residues. CDR3 DNA: TGTGCTAGTGGTTTGTCGGGGGGGGCCACAGATACGCAGTATTTT. Protein product: CASGLSGGATDTQYF. The full variable domain, in which reference TRBV12-5 and TRBJ2-3 provide the parts outside the CDR3, is DARVTQTPRHKVTEMGQEVTMRCQPILGHNTVFWYRQTMMQGLELLAYFRNRAPLDDSGMPKDRFSAEMPDATLATLKIQPSEPRDSAVYFCASGLSGGATDTQYFGPGTRLTVL.

The chain links TRBV20-1 to TRBJ1-1; D not certain. The germline V gene encodes CDR1 DFQATT and CDR2 SNEGSKA (reference sequence). V was cut by 2 bases and J by 6 bases, with 13 bases left in between. This CDR3 has 13 amino acids. In DNA form, the CDR3 reads TGCAGTGCTAGAAAGTCCGGCGGGCCTGAAGCTTTCTTT. Translated, it gives CSARKSGGPEAFF.

This clonotype has only a few counts. J is TRBJ1-2 and V is TRBV6-1; 8 nucleotides line up with TRBD1. The CDR3 runs 12 residues. The junction had 2 bases not matched to a gene; V was cut back by 3 bases and J by 8 bases. The germline CDR1 and CDR2 sequences are MNHNS and SASEGT. The CDR3 DNA is TGTGCCAGCAGTGAGGACAGGGAAGGCTACACCTTC. This sequence encodes CASSEDREGYTF.

The rearrangement uses TRBV20-1 and TRBJ2-1; 7 nucleotides line up with TRBD2. Germline trimming cut 3 bases from V and 2 bases from J; bases unmatched to any gene: 10. Germline CDR1 is DFQATT and CDR2 is SNEGSKA (reference sequence). The CDR3 is 16 amino acids. The CDR3 DNA follows: TGCAGTGCTAGGGCGAGGCGGGGGATCACCTACAATGAGCAGTTCTTC. Protein: CSARARRGITYNEQFF.

This clonotype was recorded a few times. J is TRBJ1-2 and V is TRBV20-1; tentatively, D is TRBD1 (5 bases). Germline V CDR1 and CDR2: DFQATT, SNEGSKA (reference sequence). This CDR3 comprises 12 residues. Trimming cost V 6 bases and J 7 bases, with 15 bases left between them. CDR3 amino acids: CSAFGGSGGYTF. The DNA of the CDR3 is TGCAGTGCCTTCGGGGGAAGCGGTGGCTACACCTTC.

This clonotype is hyperexpanded. The CDR3 region is CASSPLRGNTEAFF. In DNA form, the CDR3 reads TGTGCCAGCAGCCCCCTAAGGGGCAACACTGAAGCTTTCTTT. The rearrangement links TRBV11-3 to TRBJ1-1; tentative D call: TRBD1 (5 bases). The CDR3 runs 14 residues. Looked up from germline, CDR1 is SGHNT and CDR2 is YENEEA. Trimming pared 5 bases from V and 2 bases from J, leaving 12 bases between.

This clonotype was seen more than once but under ten times. The genes are TRBV25-1 and TRBJ1-2; the D is unclear. The CDR3 spans 13 residues. V shed 6 bases and J shed 8 bases, with 16 bases lying between them. Germline CDR1 is MGHDK and CDR2 is SYGVNS. The CDR3 bases are TGTGCCAGCAGCGTCTCGGAGGGAATGGGCTACACCTTC. Its protein is CASSVSEGMGYTF.

This clonotype was counted a few times. The chain recombines TRBV15 with TRBJ1-4, with 10 bases identical to TRBD1. The germline CDR1 and CDR2 sequences are LNHNV and YYDKDF (reference sequence). CDR3 size: 17 residues. Losses at the gene ends were 4 bases for V and 2 bases for J; bases not matched to a gene: 7. This chain's CDR3 is CATSTGQGVNTNEKLFF. CDR3 bases: TGTGCCACCAGCACCGGACAGGGGGTAAACACTAATGAAAAACTGTTTTTT. The whole variable domain, remainder taken from reference TRBV15 and TRBJ1-4, is DAMVIQNPRYQVTQFGKPVTLSCSQTLNHNVMYWYQQKSSQAPKLLFHYYDKDFNNEADTPDNFQSRRPNTSFCFLDIRSPGLGDTAMYLCATSTGQGVNTNEKLFFGSGTQLSVL.